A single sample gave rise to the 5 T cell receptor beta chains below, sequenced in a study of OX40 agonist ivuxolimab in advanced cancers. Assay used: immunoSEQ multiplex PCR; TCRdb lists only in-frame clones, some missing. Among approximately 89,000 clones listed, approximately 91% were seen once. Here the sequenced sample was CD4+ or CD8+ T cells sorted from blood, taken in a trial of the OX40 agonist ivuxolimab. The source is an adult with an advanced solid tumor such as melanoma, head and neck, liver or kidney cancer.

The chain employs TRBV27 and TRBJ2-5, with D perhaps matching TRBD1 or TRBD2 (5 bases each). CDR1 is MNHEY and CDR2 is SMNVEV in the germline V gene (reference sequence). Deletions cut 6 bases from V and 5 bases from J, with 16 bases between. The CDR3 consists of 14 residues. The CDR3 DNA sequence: TGTGCCAGCAGGGACCGTCCGGGGACGGAGACCCAGTACTTC. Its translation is CASRDRPGTETQYF.

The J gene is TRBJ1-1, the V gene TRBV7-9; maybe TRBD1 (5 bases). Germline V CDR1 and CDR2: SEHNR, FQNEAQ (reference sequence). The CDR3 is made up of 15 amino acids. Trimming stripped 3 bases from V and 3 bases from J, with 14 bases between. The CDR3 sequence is CASSFPGSTYTEAFF. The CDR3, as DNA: TGTGCCAGCAGCTTCCCAGGGTCGACCTACACTGAAGCTTTCTTT.

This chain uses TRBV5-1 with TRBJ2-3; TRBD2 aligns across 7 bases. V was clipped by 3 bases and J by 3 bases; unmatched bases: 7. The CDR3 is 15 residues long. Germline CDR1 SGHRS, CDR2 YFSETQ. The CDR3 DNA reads TGCGCCAGCAGCTATGCGGGAGCGGGGACAGATACGCAGTATTTT. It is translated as CASSYAGAGTDTQYF.

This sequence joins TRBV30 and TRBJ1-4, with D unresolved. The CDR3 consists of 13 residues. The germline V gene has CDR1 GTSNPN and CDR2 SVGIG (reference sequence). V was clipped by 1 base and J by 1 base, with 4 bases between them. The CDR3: CAWSGGTNEKLFF. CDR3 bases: TGTGCCTGGAGTGGCGGAACTAATGAAAAACTGTTTTTT.

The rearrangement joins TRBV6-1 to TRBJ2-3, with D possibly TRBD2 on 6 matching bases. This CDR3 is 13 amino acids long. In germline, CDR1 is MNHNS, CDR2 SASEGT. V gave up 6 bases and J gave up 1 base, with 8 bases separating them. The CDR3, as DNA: TGTGCCAGCAGAATAGCGGGCACAGATACGCAGTATTTT. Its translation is CASRIAGTDTQYF.